This T cell receptor beta chain was captured by sequencing in a study of blood T cell repertoires in COVID-19. The CDR3 spans 15 residues. Germline trimming cut 4 bases from V and 7 bases from J; bases unmatched to any gene: 7. Germline assignment: CDR1 SGHNT and CDR2 YYREEE (reference sequence). Repertoires were generated with immunoSEQ multiplex PCR, while TCRdb's copy carries only in-frame clones and drops some. The repertoire holds 250,000 or so clones, roughly 81% seen once, with 4% in the top ten. The material sequenced was peripheral blood. The chain employs TRBV5-4 and TRBJ1-6; 8 positions match TRBD1. The clonotype comes from a man aged 45-60 years with acute or convalescent COVID-19. In DNA form, the CDR3 reads TGTGCCAGCAGCCCCCGGGACAGGCAAAATTCACCCCTCCACTTT. It translates to CASSPRDRQNSPLHF.